This TCR beta chain originates from a study of T-cell reconstitution after alpha-beta-depleted transplantation in children. This clonotype was detected ten times or more. The TCRbeta library was prepared with unique molecular identifiers. Each CDR3 protein gets one entry after TCRdb re-called the PCR reads with MiXCR. Here the sample spans a few hundred thousand distinct CDR3 sequences, approximately 9.9% being singletons. The CDR3 is made up of 14 amino acids. Trimming shortened V by 0 bases and J by 5 bases, and 13 bases separated the two germline ends. Looked up from germline, CDR1 is DFQATT and CDR2 is SNEGSKA (reference sequence).

The specimen comprised PBMCs from the stem cell graft donor, sampled from the stem cell graft. The TCR sequence derives from a human donor who donated a stem cell graft to a child with SCID. This sequence joins TRBV20-1 and TRBJ1-2, with D tentatively TRBD1 (6 bases). The CDR3 reads CSARDRGAGYGYTF. DNA of the CDR3: TGCAGTGCTAGAGATCGGGGGGCGGGGTATGGCTACACCTTC.